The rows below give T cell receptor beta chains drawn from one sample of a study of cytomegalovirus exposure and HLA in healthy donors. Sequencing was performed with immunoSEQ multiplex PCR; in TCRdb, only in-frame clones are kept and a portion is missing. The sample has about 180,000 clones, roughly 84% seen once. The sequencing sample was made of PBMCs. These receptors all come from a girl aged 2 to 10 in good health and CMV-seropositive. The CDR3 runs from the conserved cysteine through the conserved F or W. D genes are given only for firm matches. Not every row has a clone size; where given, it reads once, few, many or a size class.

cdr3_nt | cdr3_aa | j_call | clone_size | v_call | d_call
TGTGCCAGCAGTGGACAGGGCTTGTACACTGAAGCTTTCTTT | CASSGQGLYTEAFF | TRBJ1-1 | few | TRBV6-5 | TRBD1
TGTGCCAGCAGCGATCGGCCTAGCTACGAGCAGTACTTC | CASSDRPSYEQYF | TRBJ2-7 | few | TRBV6-5 | .
TGTGCCAGCAGGTTCTACCGGGATGTAAACTATGGCTACACCTTC | CASRFYRDVNYGYTF | TRBJ1-2 | . | TRBV27 | .
TGTGCCAGCAGCTCGGACAGGGGCGGGAATCAGCCCCAGCATTTT | CASSSDRGGNQPQHF | TRBJ1-5 | . | TRBV6-6 | TRBD1
TGTGCCTGGAGTTTGGGGACAGGGAGAAGCACTGAAGCTTTCTTT | CAWSLGTGRSTEAFF | TRBJ1-1 | . | TRBV30 | TRBD1
TGTGCCAGCAGCAGGGGACAGGGGACCGGGGAGCTGTTTTTT | CASSRGQGTGELFF | TRBJ2-2 | . | TRBV5-4 | TRBD1
TGTGCTAGTGGTTTGGTACAAGCGGGGGCGCCTAGCTATGGCTACACCTTC | CASGLVQAGAPSYGYTF | TRBJ1-2 | . | TRBV12-5 | .
TGTGCCAGTACAGAGCCTTTCAGGAGGGTCGACAATGAGCAGTTCTTC | CASTEPFRRVDNEQFF | TRBJ2-1 | . | TRBV11-2 | .
TGTGCTAGTGGTGACTACAGCAACATTCAGTACTTC | CASGDYSNIQYF | TRBJ2-4 | . | TRBV12-5 | .
TGTGCCAGCAGTGAAGTCGGGCAGGGTAATCAGCCCCAGCATTTT | CASSEVGQGNQPQHF | TRBJ1-5 | . | TRBV6-1 | .
TGTGCCAGCAGCCTACCTAGCGGGAGGAATGAGCAGTTCTTC | CASSLPSGRNEQFF | TRBJ2-1 | . | TRBV4-2 | TRBD2
TGCGCCAGCAGCTTCCCGGGATCGCTCTACGAGCAGTACTTC | CASSFPGSLYEQYF | TRBJ2-7 | . | TRBV5-1 | .
TGCGCCAGCAGCTCGCGACTAGCAGTCAATGAGCAGTTCTTC | CASSSRLAVNEQFF | TRBJ2-1 | few | TRBV5-1 | TRBD2
TGTGCCAGCAGTGGTATTAACTATGGCTACACCTTC | CASSGINYGYTF | TRBJ1-2 | . | TRBV2 | .
TGCAGCGTGGAACTAGCGGGGAAGCGGTACGAGCAGTACTTC | CSVELAGKRYEQYF | TRBJ2-7 | few | TRBV29-1 | TRBD2
TGTGCCAGCAGCGCCCGGACAGGGCCTGGGGCCAACGTCCTGACTTTC | CASSARTGPGANVLTF | TRBJ2-6 | . | TRBV7-7 | TRBD1
TGTGCCAGCAGCTTAGAAGACAGGAGAGGCTACACCTTC | CASSLEDRRGYTF | TRBJ1-2 | . | TRBV7-3 | .
TGTGCCAGCAGCTCCAGATTGAACACTGAAGCTTTCTTT | CASSSRLNTEAFF | TRBJ1-1 | . | TRBV5-4 | .
TGTGCCAGCAGCCCCGGGACTAGGGTCCAAGAGACCCAGTACTTC | CASSPGTRVQETQYF | TRBJ2-5 | . | TRBV5-4 | TRBD2
TGCGCCAGCAAGGAAGCTGGCGGGAGTCTGTCGGAGTTCTTC | CASKEAGGSLSEFF | TRBJ2-1 | . | TRBV5-1 | TRBD2
TGTGCCAGCAGCCAAGTCGCCGGGACAGCCTTTAGGGGGGCCCTCCACTTT | CASSQVAGTAFRGALHF | TRBJ1-6 | . | TRBV4-2 | TRBD1
TGTGCCAGCAGTGAAGCTGACTTGCTAGCAGATACGCAGTATTTT | CASSEADLLADTQYF | TRBJ2-3 | . | TRBV6-1 | .
TGTGCCAGCAGCTTAGCGGACGGGACAGGGCTGAACACTGAAGCTTTCTTT | CASSLADGTGLNTEAFF | TRBJ1-1 | . | TRBV7-6 | TRBD1
TGTGCCAGCAGTGAATATGGGCCCTCAGGGGAGACGAGCGGCTACACCTTC | CASSEYGPSGETSGYTF | TRBJ1-2 | . | TRBV25-1 | .
TGTGCCAGCAGCCCTGTACTCACAGATACGCAGTATTTT | CASSPVLTDTQYF | TRBJ2-3 | . | TRBV5-6 | .
TGTGCCAGCAGTGAAGCCTGGGGACAGGGGTCGGTGGGGGATTCACCCCTCCACTTT | CASSEAWGQGSVGDSPLHF | TRBJ1-6 | . | TRBV6-1 | TRBD1
TGCGCCAGCAGCTTGGCTATGGGCGGGGGGGCCTACGAGCAGTACTTC | CASSLAMGGGAYEQYF | TRBJ2-7 | . | TRBV5-1 | TRBD2
TGTGCCAGCAGCCCCCGGGACAGTAATCAGCCCCAGCATTTT | CASSPRDSNQPQHF | TRBJ1-5 | . | TRBV2 | TRBD1
TGTGCCAGCAGCGCGAACACCGGGGAGCTGTTTTTT | CASSANTGELFF | TRBJ2-2 | . | TRBV2 | .
TGTGCCAGTAGTATAGACCCGCCGGCTAGCTCCTACAATGAGCAGTTCTTC | CASSIDPPASSYNEQFF | TRBJ2-1 | . | TRBV19 | .
TGCGCCAGCAGCTTGTGGAGCCTCCGGAATGAGCAGTTCTTC | CASSLWSLRNEQFF | TRBJ2-1 | . | TRBV5-1 | .
TGCGCCAGCAGCCAAGAAGGGGCAGGCTATGGCTACACCTTC | CASSQEGAGYGYTF | TRBJ1-2 | few | TRBV4-1 | .
TGTGCCAGCAGTTACAAGGAGGCGAGGGAGCAGTACTTC | CASSYKEAREQYF | TRBJ2-7 | . | TRBV6-6 | .
TGTGCCAGTGACAGGGTTGGCACCGGGGAGCTGTTTTTT | CASDRVGTGELFF | TRBJ2-2 | . | TRBV13 | TRBD1
TGTGCCAGCTCAAGAACAGGGGGCCCGGACACCGGGGAGCTGTTTTTT | CASSRTGGPDTGELFF | TRBJ2-2 | . | TRBV18 | TRBD1
TGTGCCAGCAGCCCCCTACTTGGCAGGGTTTACGAGCAGTACTTC | CASSPLLGRVYEQYF | TRBJ2-7 | . | TRBV11-2 | .
TGTGCTAGTGGTTTGGACGCAGGGTGGTTGGATGGCTACACCTTC | CASGLDAGWLDGYTF | TRBJ1-2 | . | TRBV12-5 | .
TGTGCCAGACAGACAGGGGAGAACACTGAAGCTTTCTTT | CARQTGENTEAFF | TRBJ1-1 | . | TRBV2 | TRBD1
TGTGCCAGCAGCCAAGCTAGACGGGGGGGATCGGGGGAGCAGTACTTC | CASSQARRGGSGEQYF | TRBJ2-7 | once | TRBV7-9 | TRBD2
TGTGCCAGTGGGCGACAGGGATTCTACGAGCAGTACTTC | CASGRQGFYEQYF | TRBJ2-7 | . | TRBV19 | TRBD1
TGTGCCAGCAGTATCCTCGGGGGCTACACCTTC | CASSILGGYTF | TRBJ1-2 | . | TRBV6-6 | .
TGTGCCAGCAGCCCCCGCGGGACAGGGTTCGACGAGCAGTACTTC | CASSPRGTGFDEQYF | TRBJ2-7 | . | TRBV7-8 | TRBD1
TGTGCCAGCAGCCGGACTAGCGGGAGGGATGGGGCGACCCAGTACTTC | CASSRTSGRDGATQYF | TRBJ2-5 | . | TRBV5-4 | TRBD2
TGTGCCAGCAGCTTGACAGGGACAGGGGGTTATTTT | CASSLTGTGGYF | TRBJ2-3 | . | TRBV5-6 | TRBD1
TGTGCCAGCAGCTCGACAGGTGGAGCCTACAATGAGCAGTTCTTC | CASSSTGGAYNEQFF | TRBJ2-1 | once | TRBV5-6 | .
TGTGCCAGTAGTATAGGTTGGACAGGGTCCGATATCGGCACTGAAGCTTTCTTT | CASSIGWTGSDIGTEAFF | TRBJ1-1 | . | TRBV19 | TRBD1
TGTGCCAGCAGTGACAGCGGGAGACCAGATACGCAGTATTTT | CASSDSGRPDTQYF | TRBJ2-3 | . | TRBV28 | TRBD2
TGTGCCAGCACTTTAGCGGGGGGCCCCAATGAGCAGTTCTTC | CASTLAGGPNEQFF | TRBJ2-1 | . | TRBV6-1 | TRBD2